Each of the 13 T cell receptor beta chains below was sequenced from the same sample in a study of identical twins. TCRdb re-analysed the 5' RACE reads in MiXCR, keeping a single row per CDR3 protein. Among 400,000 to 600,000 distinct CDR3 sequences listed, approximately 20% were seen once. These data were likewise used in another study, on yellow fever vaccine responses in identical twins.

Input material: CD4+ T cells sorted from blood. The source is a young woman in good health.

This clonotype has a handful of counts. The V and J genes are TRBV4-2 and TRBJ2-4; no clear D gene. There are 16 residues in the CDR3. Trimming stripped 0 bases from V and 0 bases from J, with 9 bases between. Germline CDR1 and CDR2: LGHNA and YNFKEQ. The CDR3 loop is CASSQDLTPAKNIQYF. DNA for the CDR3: TGTGCCAGCAGCCAAGATCTAACACCAGCCAAAAACATTCAGTACTTC.

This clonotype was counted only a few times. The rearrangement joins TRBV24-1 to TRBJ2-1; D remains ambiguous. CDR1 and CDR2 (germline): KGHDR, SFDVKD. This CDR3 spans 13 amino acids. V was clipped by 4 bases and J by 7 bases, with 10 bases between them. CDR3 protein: CATSENPGNEQFF. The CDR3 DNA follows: TGTGCCACCAGTGAAAACCCCGGGAATGAGCAGTTCTTC.

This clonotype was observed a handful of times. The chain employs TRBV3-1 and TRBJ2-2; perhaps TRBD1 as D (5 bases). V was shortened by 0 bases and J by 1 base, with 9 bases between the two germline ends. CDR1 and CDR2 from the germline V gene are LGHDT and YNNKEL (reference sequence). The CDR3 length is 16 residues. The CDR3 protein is CASSQDRVLNTGELFF. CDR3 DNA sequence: TGTGCCAGCAGCCAAGACAGGGTTCTGAACACCGGGGAGCTGTTTTTT.

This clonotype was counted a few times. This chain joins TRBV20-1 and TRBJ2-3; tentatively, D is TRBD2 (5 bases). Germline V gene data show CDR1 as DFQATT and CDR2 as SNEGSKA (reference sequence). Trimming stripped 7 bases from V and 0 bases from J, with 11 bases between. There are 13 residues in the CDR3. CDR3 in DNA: TGCAGTGTTCGCGAGGGAAGCACAGATACGCAGTATTTT. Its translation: CSVREGSTDTQYF.

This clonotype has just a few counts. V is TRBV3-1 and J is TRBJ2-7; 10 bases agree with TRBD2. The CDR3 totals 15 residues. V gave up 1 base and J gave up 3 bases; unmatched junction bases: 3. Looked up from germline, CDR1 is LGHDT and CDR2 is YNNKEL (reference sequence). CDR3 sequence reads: CASSQVSGRDYEQYF. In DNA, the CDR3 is TGTGCCAGCAGCCAAGTAAGCGGGAGGGACTACGAGCAGTACTTC.

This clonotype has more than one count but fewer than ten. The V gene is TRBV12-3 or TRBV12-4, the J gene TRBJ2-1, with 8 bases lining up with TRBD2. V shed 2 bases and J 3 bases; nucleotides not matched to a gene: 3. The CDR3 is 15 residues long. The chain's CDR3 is CASSLSAGGYNEQFF. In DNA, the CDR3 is TGTGCCAGCAGTTTATCTGCGGGAGGCTACAATGAGCAGTTCTTC.

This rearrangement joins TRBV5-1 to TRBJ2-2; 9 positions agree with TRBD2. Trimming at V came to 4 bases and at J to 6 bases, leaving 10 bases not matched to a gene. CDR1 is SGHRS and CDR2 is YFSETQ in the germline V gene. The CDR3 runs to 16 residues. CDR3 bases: TGCGCCAGCAGCCACCGGACTAGCGAAACGGCCGGGGAGCTGTTTTTT. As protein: CASSHRTSETAGELFF.

CDR3 loop: CSVEGTKSSYEQYF. Here the CDR3 DNA reads TGCAGCGTTGAGGGGACTAAAAGCTCCTACGAGCAGTACTTC. The chain employs TRBV29-1 and TRBJ2-7; 7 positions match TRBD2. The CDR3 totals 14 residues. The ends lost 3 bases at V and 0 bases at J; junction bases unmatched: 5. Germline V lookup: CDR1 SQVTM, CDR2 ANQGSEA.

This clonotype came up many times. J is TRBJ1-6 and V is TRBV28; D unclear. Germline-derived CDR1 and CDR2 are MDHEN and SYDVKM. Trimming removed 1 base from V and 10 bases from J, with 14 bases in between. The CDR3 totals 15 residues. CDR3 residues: CASSLFGRVSSPLHF. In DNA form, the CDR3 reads TGTGCCAGCAGTTTATTCGGGAGGGTCTCGTCACCCCTCCACTTT.

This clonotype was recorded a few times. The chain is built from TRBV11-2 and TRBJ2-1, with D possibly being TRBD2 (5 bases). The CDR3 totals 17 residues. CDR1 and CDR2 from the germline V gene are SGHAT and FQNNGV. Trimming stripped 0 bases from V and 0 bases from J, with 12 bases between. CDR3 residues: CASSLDRLSGSYNEQFF. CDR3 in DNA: TGTGCCAGCAGCTTAGATCGCTTAAGCGGCTCCTACAATGAGCAGTTCTTC.

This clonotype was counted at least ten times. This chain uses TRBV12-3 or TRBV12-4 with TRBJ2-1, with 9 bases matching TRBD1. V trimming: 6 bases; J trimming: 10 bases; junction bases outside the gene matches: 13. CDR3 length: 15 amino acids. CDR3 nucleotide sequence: TGTGCCAGCAGAGTTCCGGGACAGGGTAGGTACGAGCAGTTCTTC. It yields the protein CASRVPGQGRYEQFF.

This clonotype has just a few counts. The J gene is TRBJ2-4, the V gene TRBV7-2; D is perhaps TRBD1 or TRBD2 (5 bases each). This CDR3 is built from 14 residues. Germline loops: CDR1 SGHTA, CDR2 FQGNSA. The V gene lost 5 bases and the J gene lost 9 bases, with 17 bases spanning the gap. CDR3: CASSVTTGTGIQYF. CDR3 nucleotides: TGTGCCAGCAGCGTGACTACGGGGACCGGCATTCAGTACTTC.

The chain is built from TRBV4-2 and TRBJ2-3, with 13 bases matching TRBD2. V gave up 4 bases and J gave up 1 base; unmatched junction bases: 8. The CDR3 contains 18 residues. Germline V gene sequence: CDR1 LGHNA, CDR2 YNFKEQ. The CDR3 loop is CASSLRTSGSSGTDTQYF. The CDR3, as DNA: TGTGCCAGCAGCCTTAGGACTAGCGGGAGTTCGGGCACAGATACGCAGTATTTT.